Reported below is one T cell receptor beta chain. The data were obtained in a study of T-cell reconstitution after alpha-beta-depleted transplantation in children. Unmatched junction bases numbered 8, after V lost 2 bases and J lost 6 bases. The CDR3 is 15 residues long. Germline CDR1 DFQATT, CDR2 SNEGSKA (reference sequence). Preparation of the TCRbeta library was carried out with unique molecular identifiers. TCRdb fed the PCR reads into MiXCR, producing one record per CDR3 protein. The sample carries approximately 390,000 distinct CDR3 sequences, about a tenth recorded once. Sequenced here: PBMCs from the stem cell graft donor, sampled from the stem cell graft. The source of this sequence is a human donor who donated a stem cell graft to a child with acute myeloid leukemia. The chain combines TRBV20-1 with TRBJ2-7; 12 nucleotides align to TRBD2. This CDR3 is CSARILAGGGGEQYF. DNA of the CDR3: TGCAGTGCTAGAATCCTAGCGGGAGGGGGAGGCGAGCAGTACTTC.